This T cell receptor (beta chain) was retrieved from a study of T cell changes during pregnancy in multiple sclerosis (dated by TCRdb to the late 2010s). Regarding the study in general: Changes in the T cell repertoire over the course of pregnancy were examined in this study in women with multiple sclerosis.

The CDR3 measures 16 amino acids from cysteine to phenylalanine. The read is trimmed to its CDR3 DNA, 48 bases read in frame from base 1. The trim is 5 bases for V and 2 bases for J, with a gap of 18 bases between the germline ends. CDR1 and CDR2 (LNHDA, SQIVND) derive from the germline V gene (reference sequence). Library construction relied on the immunoSEQ multiplex PCR assay. The immuneACCESS repertoire file appears here via TCRdb, limited to in-frame rearrangements. These files lack a portion of the clones; in checked studies, under half of the deficit traces to unresolved V genes, and the cause of the others is not known. The sample yields over 80,000 clones; over 75% were counted once. The ten largest clonotypes hold approximately 0.8% of the sample. Details on this clone: This clone's antigen is unknown. Base qualities are not at hand, and no much larger clone is one base apart.

The rearrangement joined TRBV19 to TRBJ2-5; the D region possibly corresponds to TRBD2 (6 bases align). The sequencing here drew on peripheral blood, taken in the second trimester of pregnancy. The receptor comes from a female donor in good health, enrolled as a control in a pregnancy study. The DNA sequence is TGTGCCAGTAGTTCCCCGGGGAGGCCAGGACAAGAGACCCAGTACTTC. Its protein is CASSSPGRPGQETQYF.